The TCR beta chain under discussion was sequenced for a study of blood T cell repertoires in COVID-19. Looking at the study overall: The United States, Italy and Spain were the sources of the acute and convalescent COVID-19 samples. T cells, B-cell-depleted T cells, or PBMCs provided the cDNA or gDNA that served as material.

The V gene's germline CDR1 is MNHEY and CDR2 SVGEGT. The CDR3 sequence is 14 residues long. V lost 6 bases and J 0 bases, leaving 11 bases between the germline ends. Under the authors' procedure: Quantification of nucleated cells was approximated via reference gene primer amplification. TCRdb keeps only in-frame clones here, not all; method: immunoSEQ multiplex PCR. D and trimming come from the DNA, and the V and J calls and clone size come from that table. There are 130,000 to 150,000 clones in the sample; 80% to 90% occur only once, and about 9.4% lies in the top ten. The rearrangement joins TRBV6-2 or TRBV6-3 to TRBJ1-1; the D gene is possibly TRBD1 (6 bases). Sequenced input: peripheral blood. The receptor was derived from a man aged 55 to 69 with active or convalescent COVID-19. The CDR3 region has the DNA TGTGCCAGCAGCCGACAGGAGATGAACACTGAAGCTTTCTTT. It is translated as CASSRQEMNTEAFF.